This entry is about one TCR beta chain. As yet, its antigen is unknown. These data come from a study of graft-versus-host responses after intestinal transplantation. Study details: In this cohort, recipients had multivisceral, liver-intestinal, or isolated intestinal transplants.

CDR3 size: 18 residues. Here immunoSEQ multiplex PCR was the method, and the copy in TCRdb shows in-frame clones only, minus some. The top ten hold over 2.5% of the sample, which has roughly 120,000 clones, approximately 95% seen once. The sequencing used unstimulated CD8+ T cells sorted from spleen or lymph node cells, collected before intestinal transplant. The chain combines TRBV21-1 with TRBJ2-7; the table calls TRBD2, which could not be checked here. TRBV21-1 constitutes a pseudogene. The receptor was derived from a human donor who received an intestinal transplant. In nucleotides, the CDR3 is TGTGCCAGCAGCAACCCCGGGACTAGGGGGCAGGGTACCTACGAGCAGTACTTC. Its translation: CASSNPGTRGQGTYEQYF.